A selection of T cell receptor beta chains follows, all from one sample in a study of T cell responses to AZD1222 COVID-19 vaccine. The repertoire was sequenced with immunoSEQ multiplex PCR; TCRdb's copy has only in-frame clones and lacks some. Among about 86,000 clones, roughly 87% were seen once, and the ten largest hold approximately 2.1%. Here the sequenced sample was peripheral blood, taken on day 0 of AZD1222 vaccination. All receptors derive from an adult in good health. Each CDR3 is given with its conserved first and last residue.

v_call: TRBV19; j_call: TRBJ2-7; cdr3_aa: CASAPGDRESEQYF
v_call: TRBV18; j_call: TRBJ1-5; cdr3_aa: CASSPSDGKPQHF
v_call: TRBV18; j_call: TRBJ1-1; cdr3_aa: CASTTSTGVTEAFF
v_call: TRBV7-9; j_call: TRBJ2-4; cdr3_aa: CASSFGLSGVVQYF
v_call: TRBV4-1; j_call: TRBJ2-2; cdr3_aa: CASSQDRTNTGELFF
v_call: TRBV11-3; j_call: TRBJ2-7; cdr3_aa: CASSLGLEGDEQYF
v_call: TRBV6-5; j_call: TRBJ2-2; cdr3_aa: CASSFRGAGELFF
v_call: TRBV3-1/TRBV3-2; j_call: TRBJ1-2; cdr3_aa: CASSPDRTNYGYTF
v_call: TRBV2; j_call: TRBJ2-3; cdr3_aa: CASSDWGGIGRDTQYF
v_call: TRBV12-3/TRBV12-4; j_call: TRBJ2-1; cdr3_aa: CASSFTQGNPFF
v_call: TRBV14; j_call: TRBJ2-7; cdr3_aa: CASSRLAGAGEQYF
v_call: TRBV19; j_call: TRBJ1-4; cdr3_aa: CASSINGRGAVGEKLFF
v_call: TRBV16; j_call: TRBJ2-6; cdr3_aa: CASSLLQGTGANVLTF
v_call: TRBV5-6; j_call: TRBJ2-1; cdr3_aa: CASSTKGSGFSYNEQFF
v_call: TRBV6-5; j_call: TRBJ2-3; cdr3_aa: CASSYIRASSTDTQYF
v_call: TRBV11-2; j_call: TRBJ2-2; cdr3_aa: CASSLAAHTNTGELFF
v_call: TRBV25-1; j_call: TRBJ1-3; cdr3_aa: CARAGQKNPLFSGNTIYF
v_call: TRBV30; j_call: TRBJ1-2; cdr3_aa: CAWSKAVNFGYTF
v_call: TRBV6-5; j_call: TRBJ2-7; cdr3_aa: CASSLDRGPYEQYF
v_call: TRBV7-6; j_call: TRBJ1-6; cdr3_aa: CASSLAVPGHSPLHF
v_call: TRBV30; j_call: TRBJ2-3; cdr3_aa: CAWSPTSSGGPHF
v_call: TRBV5-8; j_call: TRBJ2-7; cdr3_aa: CASSYLMLVQISYEQYF
v_call: TRBV5-1; j_call: TRBJ2-6; cdr3_aa: CASSPLLPVSTGANVLTF
v_call: TRBV5-1; j_call: TRBJ1-6; cdr3_aa: CASSGTGDNSPLHF
v_call: TRBV6-4; j_call: TRBJ2-7; cdr3_aa: CASSRGPSYEQYF
v_call: TRBV5-4; j_call: TRBJ1-2; cdr3_aa: CASSRWGGRGYTF
v_call: TRBV6-1; j_call: TRBJ2-5; cdr3_aa: CASSEAAGLAGGVTQYF
v_call: TRBV2; j_call: TRBJ2-7; cdr3_aa: CASRIGRDYEQYF
v_call: TRBV29-1; j_call: TRBJ1-1; cdr3_aa: CSVCRKLNTEAFF
v_call: TRBV12-3/TRBV12-4; j_call: TRBJ2-5; cdr3_aa: CASSRTGRETQYF
v_call: TRBV7-9; j_call: TRBJ1-1; cdr3_aa: CASSLAGSRGTEAFF
v_call: TRBV5-4; j_call: TRBJ2-3; cdr3_aa: CAMDFGGSFRNTQYF
v_call: TRBV9; j_call: TRBJ2-5; cdr3_aa: CASSGSPRETQYF
v_call: TRBV5-4; j_call: TRBJ1-6; cdr3_aa: CASSLTGTGNSPLHF
v_call: TRBV3-1/TRBV3-2; j_call: TRBJ2-7; cdr3_aa: CASSQFPGGYEQYF
v_call: TRBV3-1/TRBV3-2; j_call: TRBJ2-2; cdr3_aa: CASSQTLAGGTGELFF
v_call: TRBV14; j_call: TRBJ2-2; cdr3_aa: CASSRTGRGTGELFF
v_call: TRBV7-8; j_call: TRBJ1-3; cdr3_aa: CASSLINRGGGNTIYF
v_call: TRBV10-3; j_call: TRBJ2-2; cdr3_aa: CAINGGTGHTGELFF
v_call: TRBV6-1; j_call: TRBJ2-5; cdr3_aa: CASSDSGAPKETQYF
v_call: TRBV9; j_call: TRBJ2-2; cdr3_aa: CASSVTGTSAGELFF
v_call: TRBV15; j_call: TRBJ1-3; cdr3_aa: CATSRDRTVAGNTIYF
v_call: TRBV3-1/TRBV3-2; j_call: TRBJ2-7; cdr3_aa: CASSQRHYEQYF
v_call: TRBV5-1; j_call: TRBJ2-3; cdr3_aa: CASSLWMLHGGALSTDTQYF
v_call: TRBV19; j_call: TRBJ2-5; cdr3_aa: CASSKTGTQYF
v_call: TRBV28; j_call: TRBJ1-1; cdr3_aa: CASSLRDTKAFF
v_call: TRBV5-5; j_call: TRBJ2-7; cdr3_aa: CASGDSYEQYF
v_call: TRBV9; j_call: TRBJ2-5; cdr3_aa: CASSVGNEGETQYF
v_call: TRBV6-5; j_call: TRBJ2-7; cdr3_aa: CASRRGERRYEQYF
v_call: TRBV4-3; j_call: TRBJ1-2; cdr3_aa: CASSPAAGTYYGYTF
v_call: TRBV29-1; j_call: TRBJ2-7; cdr3_aa: CSVRDSFSIFYEQYF
v_call: TRBV27; j_call: TRBJ2-7; cdr3_aa: CASSFRGGYYEQYF